The entry below describes one TCR beta chain. The data were taken from a study of blood T cell repertoires in COVID-19. Study-level background: Both acute and convalescent COVID-19 samples were obtained from the United States, Italy and Spain. PBMCs, B-cell-depleted T cells, or T cells were the source of the cDNA or gDNA that made up the material.

How the authors handled the data: Estimated nucleated cell counts came from reference gene primer amplification. Libraries were prepared by immunoSEQ multiplex PCR; TCRdb keeps only in-frame clonotypes and omits some of them. V, J and clone size reflect that table, while D and trimming were determined from the DNA. The sample records 97,000 or so clones, roughly 78% being singletons. The CDR3 length is 14 residues. V gene TRBV21-1 combines with J gene TRBJ2-3; TRBD2, the table's D call, lacks a check against the DNA. TRBV21-1 is flagged as a pseudogene. The sequenced material came from peripheral blood. The receptor comes from a woman older than 75 with active or convalescent COVID-19. The CDR3 bases are TGTGCCAGCAGCAAAGAGGAGAGCACAGATACGCAGTATTTT. It codes for CASSKEESTDTQYF.